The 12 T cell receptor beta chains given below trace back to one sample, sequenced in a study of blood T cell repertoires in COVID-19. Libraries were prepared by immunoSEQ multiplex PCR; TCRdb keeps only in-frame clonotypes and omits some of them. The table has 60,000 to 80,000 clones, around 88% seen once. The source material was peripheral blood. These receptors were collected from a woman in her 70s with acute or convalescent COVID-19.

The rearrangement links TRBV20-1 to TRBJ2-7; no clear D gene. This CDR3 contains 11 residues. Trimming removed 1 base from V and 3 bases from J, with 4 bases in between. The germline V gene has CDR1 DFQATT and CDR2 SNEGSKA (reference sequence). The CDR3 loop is CSARVSYEQYF. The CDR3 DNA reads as TGCAGTGCTAGAGTCAGCTACGAGCAGTACTTC.

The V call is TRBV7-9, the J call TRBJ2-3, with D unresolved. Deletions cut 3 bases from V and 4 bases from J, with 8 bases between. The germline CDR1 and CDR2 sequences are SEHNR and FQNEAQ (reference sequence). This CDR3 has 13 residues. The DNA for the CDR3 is TGTGCCAGCAGCTTTCGACTGGCAGATACGCAGTATTTT. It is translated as CASSFRLADTQYF.

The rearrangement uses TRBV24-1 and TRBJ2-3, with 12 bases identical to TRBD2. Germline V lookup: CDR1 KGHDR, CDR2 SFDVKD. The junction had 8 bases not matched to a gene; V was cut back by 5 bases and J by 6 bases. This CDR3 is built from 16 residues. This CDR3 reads CATSGLAGVVADTQYF. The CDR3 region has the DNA TGTGCCACCAGTGGACTAGCGGGAGTGGTGGCGGATACGCAGTATTTT.

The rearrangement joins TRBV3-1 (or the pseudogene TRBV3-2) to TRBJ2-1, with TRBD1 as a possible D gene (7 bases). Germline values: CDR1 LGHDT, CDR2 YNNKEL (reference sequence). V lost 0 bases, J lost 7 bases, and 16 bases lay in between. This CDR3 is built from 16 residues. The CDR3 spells CASSQDSRQGGNEQFF. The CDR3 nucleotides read TGTGCCAGCAGCCAAGATAGTCGTCAGGGGGGAAATGAGCAGTTCTTC.

The CDR3 loop is CSVDLSGRDSNYGYTF. Here the CDR3 DNA reads TGCAGCGTTGATCTAAGTGGCCGGGACAGTAACTATGGCTACACCTTC. The rearrangement links TRBV29-1 to TRBJ1-2, with 7 positions matching TRBD1. The V segment lost 3 bases and the J segment 1 base; nucleotides outside the gene matches: 11. The CDR3 consists of 16 residues. Germline assignment: CDR1 SQVTM and CDR2 ANQGSEA.

Here the CDR3 DNA reads TGTGCCAGCAGCTCCCGTCCAGGGGTGAAAACCGGGGAGCTGTTTTTT. This translates into CASSSRPGVKTGELFF. V gene TRBV7-8 combines with J gene TRBJ2-2, with D perhaps TRBD1 (6 bases). Between the trimmed V and J ends, which lost 4 bases and 5 bases, there was a span of 17 bases. This CDR3 spans 16 amino acids. CDR1 and CDR2 from the germline V gene are SGHVS and FQNEAQ.

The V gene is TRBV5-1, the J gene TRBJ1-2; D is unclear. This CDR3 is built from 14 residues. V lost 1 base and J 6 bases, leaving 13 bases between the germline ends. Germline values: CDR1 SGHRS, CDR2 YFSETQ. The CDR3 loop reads CASSLNDRGNGYTF. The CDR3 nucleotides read TGCGCCAGCAGCTTGAACGATCGAGGGAATGGCTACACCTTC.

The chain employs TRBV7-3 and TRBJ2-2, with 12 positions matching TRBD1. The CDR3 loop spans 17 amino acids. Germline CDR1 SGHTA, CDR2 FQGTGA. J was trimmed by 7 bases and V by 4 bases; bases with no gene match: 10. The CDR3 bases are TGTGCCAGCAGCTCCCAAGGGACAGGGGGCGAGTTCGGGGAGCTGTTTTTT. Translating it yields CASSSQGTGGEFGELFF.

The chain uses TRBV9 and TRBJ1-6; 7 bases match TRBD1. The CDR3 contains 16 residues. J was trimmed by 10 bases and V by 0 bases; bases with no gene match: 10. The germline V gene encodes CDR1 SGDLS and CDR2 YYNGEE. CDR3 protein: CASSVVPDRRESPLHF. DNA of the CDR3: TGTGCCAGCAGCGTAGTCCCGGACAGGAGGGAATCACCCCTCCACTTT.

In nucleotides, the CDR3 is TGTGCCAGCAGTTACGAGGAGGGGGCAGGCTACACCTTC. As protein: CASSYEEGAGYTF. The chain recombines TRBV6-5 with TRBJ1-2; 7 nucleotides line up with TRBD1. This CDR3 has 13 residues. V dropped 2 bases and J dropped 8; count of bases not matched to a gene: 5. Germline assignment: CDR1 MNHEY and CDR2 SVGAGI.

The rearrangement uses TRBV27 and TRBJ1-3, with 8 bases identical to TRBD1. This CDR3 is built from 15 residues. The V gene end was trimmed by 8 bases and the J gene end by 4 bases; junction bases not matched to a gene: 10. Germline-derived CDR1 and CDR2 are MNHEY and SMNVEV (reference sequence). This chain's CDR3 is CASASRGLGGNTIYF. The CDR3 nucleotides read TGTGCCAGCGCTAGCAGGGGGCTTGGAGGAAACACCATATATTTT.

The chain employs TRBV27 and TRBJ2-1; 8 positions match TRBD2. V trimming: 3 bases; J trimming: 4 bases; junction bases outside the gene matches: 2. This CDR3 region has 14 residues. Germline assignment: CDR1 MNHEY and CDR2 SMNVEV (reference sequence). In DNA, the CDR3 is TGTGCCAGCAGTTTGAGACTAGCGTACAATGAGCAGTTCTTC. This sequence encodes CASSLRLAYNEQFF.